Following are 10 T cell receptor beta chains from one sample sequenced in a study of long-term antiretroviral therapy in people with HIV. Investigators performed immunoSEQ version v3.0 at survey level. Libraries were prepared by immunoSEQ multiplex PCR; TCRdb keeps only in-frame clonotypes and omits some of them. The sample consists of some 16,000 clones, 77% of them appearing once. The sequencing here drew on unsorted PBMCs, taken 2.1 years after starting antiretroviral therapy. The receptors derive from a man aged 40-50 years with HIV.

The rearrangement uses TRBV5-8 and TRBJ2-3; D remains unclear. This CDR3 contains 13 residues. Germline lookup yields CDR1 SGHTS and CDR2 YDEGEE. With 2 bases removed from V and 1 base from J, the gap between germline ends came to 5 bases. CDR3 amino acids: CASSFYGTDTQYF. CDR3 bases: TGTGCCAGCAGCTTTTATGGCACAGATACGCAGTATTTT.

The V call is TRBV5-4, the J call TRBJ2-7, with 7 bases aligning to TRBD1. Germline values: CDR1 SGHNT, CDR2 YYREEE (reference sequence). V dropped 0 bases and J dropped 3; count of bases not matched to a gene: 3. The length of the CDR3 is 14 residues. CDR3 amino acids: CASSLGQGFYEQYF. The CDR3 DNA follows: TGTGCCAGCAGCTTGGGACAGGGATTCTACGAGCAGTACTTC. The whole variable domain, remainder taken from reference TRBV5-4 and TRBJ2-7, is ETGVTQSPTHLIKTRGQQVTLRCSSQSGHNTVSWYQQALGQGPQFIFQYYREEENGRGNFPPRFSGLQFPNYSSELNVNALELDDSALYLCASSLGQGFYEQYFGPGTRLTVT.

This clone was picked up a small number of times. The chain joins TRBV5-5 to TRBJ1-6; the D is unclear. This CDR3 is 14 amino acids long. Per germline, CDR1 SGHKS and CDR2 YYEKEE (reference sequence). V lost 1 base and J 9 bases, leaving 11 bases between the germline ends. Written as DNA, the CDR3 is TGTGCCAGCAGCTTGTGGGATGAGAGTTCACCCCTCCACTTT. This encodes CASSLWDESSPLHF.

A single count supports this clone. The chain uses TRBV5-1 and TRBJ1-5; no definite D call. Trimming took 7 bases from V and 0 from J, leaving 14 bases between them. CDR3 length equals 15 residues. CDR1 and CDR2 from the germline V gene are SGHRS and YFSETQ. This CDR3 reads CASSPTGYSNQPQHF. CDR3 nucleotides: TGCGCCAGCTCCCCCACCGGGTATAGCAATCAGCCCCAGCATTTT.

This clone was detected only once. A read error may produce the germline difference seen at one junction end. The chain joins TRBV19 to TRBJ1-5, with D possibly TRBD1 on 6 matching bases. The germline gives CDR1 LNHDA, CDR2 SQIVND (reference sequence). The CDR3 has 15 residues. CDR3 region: CASRIGGTGLWPQHF. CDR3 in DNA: TGTGCCAGTAGAATAGGGGGGACTGGGCTGTGGCCCCAGCATTTT.

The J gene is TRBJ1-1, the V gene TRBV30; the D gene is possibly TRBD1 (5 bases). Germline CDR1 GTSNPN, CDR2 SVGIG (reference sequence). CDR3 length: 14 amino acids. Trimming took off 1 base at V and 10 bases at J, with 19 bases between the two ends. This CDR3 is CAWSDGTGGTSAFF. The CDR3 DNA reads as TGTGCCTGGAGTGACGGGACCGGAGGTACTTCAGCTTTCTTT.

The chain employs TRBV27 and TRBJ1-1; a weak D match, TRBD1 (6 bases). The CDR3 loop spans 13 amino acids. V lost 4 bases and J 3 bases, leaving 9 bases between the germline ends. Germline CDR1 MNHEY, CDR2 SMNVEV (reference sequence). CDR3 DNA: TGTGCCAGCAGTTCGACAGGCTACACTGAAGCTTTCTTT. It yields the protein CASSSTGYTEAFF.

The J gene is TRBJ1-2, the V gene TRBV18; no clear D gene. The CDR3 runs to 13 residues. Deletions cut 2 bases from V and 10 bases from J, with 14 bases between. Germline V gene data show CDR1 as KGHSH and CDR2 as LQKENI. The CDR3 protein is CASSPGPPEVYTF. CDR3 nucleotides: TGTGCCAGCTCACCAGGTCCCCCTGAGGTCTACACCTTC.

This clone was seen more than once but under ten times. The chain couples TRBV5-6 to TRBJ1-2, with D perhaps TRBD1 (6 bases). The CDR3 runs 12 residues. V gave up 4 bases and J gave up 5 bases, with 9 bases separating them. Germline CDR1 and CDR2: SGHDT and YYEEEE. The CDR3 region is CASSPQGYGYTF. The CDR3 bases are TGTGCCAGCAGCCCGCAGGGGTATGGCTACACCTTC.

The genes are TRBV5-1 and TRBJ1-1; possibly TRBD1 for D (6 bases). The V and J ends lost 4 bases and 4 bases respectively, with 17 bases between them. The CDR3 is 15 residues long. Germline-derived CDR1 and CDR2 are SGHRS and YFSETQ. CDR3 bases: TGCGCCAGCAGCGGCCGGTTGGGAGGGGGCACTGAAGCTTTCTTT. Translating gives CASSGRLGGGTEAFF.